The present TCR beta chain was sequenced within a study of Ad26.COV2.S vaccination and SARS-CoV-2 variants (dated by TCRdb to 2020 to 2023). Some background on the complete study: Vaccine-arm donors came from COV1001, a multicentre, randomized, double-blind, placebo-controlled phase I-IIa trial of Ad26.COV2.S in healthy adults. A total of 32 samples were included in the TCR-sequenced set, comprising roughly 19 Ad26.COV2.S vaccine recipients, 5 placebo recipients and 8 SARS-CoV-2 convalescent individuals. Sequencing of the TCRbeta repertoire served to evaluate the specificity and breadth of SARS-CoV-2-reactive T cell receptors following Ad26.COV2.S vaccination. Ad26.COV2.S was given intramuscularly at 5x10^10 or 1x10^11 viral particles, as a single shot or as two shots 56 days apart. Throughout the experiments and outcome assessment, investigators stayed blinded to trial group allocation. Participants in the trial were split at random into five groups of five each, receiving low-dose or high-dose Ad26.COV2.S once or twice, or else placebo on both occasions.

Here is what the overall study found, with its caveats: According to the authors, total T cell responses may have been underestimated by the TCR breadth and depth analyses. After vaccination, spike-specific CD8+ and CD4+ T cell responses were reported to show substantial breadth. Vaccine and placebo recipients had similar non-spike TCR breadth, a finding consistent with the vaccine containing only spike. Higher spike-specific TCR breadth was observed in Ad26.COV2.S recipients than in placebo recipients (P = 0.0014). The study lacked the statistical power to compare responses across vaccine doses or regimens.

The germline V gene encodes CDR1 SNHLY and CDR2 FYNNEI. There are 15 amino acids in the CDR3, from cysteine to phenylalanine inclusive. Only the CDR3 DNA stays, 45 bases, in frame from base 1. Relative to germline, V is 3 bases shorter and J is 3 bases shorter, with 15 bases between their ends. This sample's treatment or condition label indicates: around 19 received Ad26.COV2.S at low or high dose, single or two shots; about five received placebo; per-sample allocation not given. Repertoires of vaccine and placebo recipients were sequenced from samples collected on day 63 after the first injection. Between 29 July and 7 August 2020, Cohort 1b enrolled about 27 adults aged 18-55 years at one site in Boston, USA. As a vaccine, Ad26.COV2.S was a replication-incompetent adenovirus type 26 vector that expressed a prefusion-stabilized SARS-CoV-2 spike protein derived from the original Wuhan strain. This clone has a single count. Its specific antigen is unknown. Per-base qualities were not stored, and no clone one base away is much larger.

The immunoSEQ Assay was the method used to sequence TCRbeta CDR3 regions. After extraction, genomic DNA underwent amplification by bias-controlled multiplex PCR, followed by high-throughput sequencing. The published analysis was carried out like this. To quantify the absolute abundance of every unique TCRbeta CDR3 region, sequences were collapsed and filtered. Usable DNA was measured by amplifying reference genes present in all nucleated cells, and TCRbeta template counts were normalized to that usable DNA to estimate T cell fraction. Repertoire TCRs were annotated as SARS-CoV-2-specific by exact matching of V gene, CDR3 amino acid sequence and J gene to a known reactive TCR set. The reference SARS-CoV-2 TCR set was derived from MIRA and filtered for enrichment in COVID-19-positive ImmuneCODE repertoires, a step that removed public or cross-reactive TCRs. Using the MIRA antigens, annotated TCRs were further analysed by specific ORF or by position within an ORF. Breadth was defined as the number of annotated unique rearrangements divided by the total number of unique productive rearrangements, and depth was defined as the summed frequency of the annotated unique rearrangements. TCR breadth was compared between groups using two-sided Wilcoxon rank-sum tests. The table comes from immuneACCESS by way of TCRdb, which keeps in-frame sequences with V and J called. Part of the clones is missing from these tables; in studies checked, under half for an unresolved V gene and the rest for unknown reasons. From that table come the V and J calls and clone size; the DNA was used to work out D and trimming. The sample table shows hundreds of thousands of clones, and 88% are seen once. Around 6.4% of the sample is in the top ten clones.

Sample: peripheral blood, taken in a trial of Ad26.COV2.S vaccine versus placebo. Recombination joined TRBV2 with TRBJ2-7; a tentative D call is TRBD2 (6 bases match). The clonotype was recovered from a person between 18 and 65 years old who received the Ad26.COV2.S COVID-19 vaccine or a placebo. Here is the DNA: TGTGCCAGCAGTGAGAACTCCCGGGGGAGCTACGAGCAGTACTTC. Its coded protein is CASSENSRGSYEQYF.